This entry lists 26 T cell receptor beta chains sequenced from one sample in a study of blood T cell repertoires in COVID-19. Generated by immunoSEQ multiplex PCR, the TCRdb table keeps only in-frame clones and is missing some. The table lists about 260,000 clones, just under 90% of them singletons. Sequenced material: peripheral blood. Receptors were obtained from a woman aged 40-49 years with acute or convalescent COVID-19.

The genes are TRBV19 and TRBJ2-1; 15 nucleotides line up with TRBD2. In germline, CDR1 is LNHDA, CDR2 SQIVND (reference sequence). The CDR3 spans 17 residues. Germline trimming cut 3 bases from V and 8 bases from J; bases unmatched to any gene: 8. In nucleotides, the CDR3 is TGTGCCAGTAGTATCGGACTAGCGGGGGGGGTAATCGATGAGCAGTTCTTC. Protein: CASSIGLAGGVIDEQFF.

The chain uses TRBV5-1 and TRBJ2-5; TRBD1 agrees at 8 bases. With 0 bases clipped from V and 5 bases from J, the junction kept 6 bases outside the gene matches. The germline CDR1 and CDR2 sequences are SGHRS and YFSETQ. This CDR3 is built from 15 residues. The CDR3 region is CASSLGTGTAETQYF. The CDR3 DNA reads TGCGCCAGCAGCTTGGGGACAGGGACAGCGGAGACCCAGTACTTC.

The chain couples TRBV20-1 to TRBJ1-6; D gene unclear. V was trimmed by 6 bases and J by 5 bases, leaving 5 bases between them. The CDR3 has 11 amino acids. The germline V gene has CDR1 DFQATT and CDR2 SNEGSKA (reference sequence). CDR3: CSAANNSPLHF. The CDR3 DNA sequence: TGCAGTGCAGCTAATAATTCACCCCTCCACTTT.

DNA for the CDR3: TGTGCCAGTAGTTCGGCGAGTATGCGGGAGACCCAGTACTTC. It encodes CASSSASMRETQYF. The chain combines TRBV19 with TRBJ2-5, with D unclear. The length of the CDR3 is 14 residues. The V end was cut by 5 bases, the J end by 5 bases, with 15 bases between. Germline CDR1 is LNHDA and CDR2 is SQIVND (reference sequence).

The chain combines TRBV5-1 with TRBJ2-5, with 11 bases aligning to TRBD1. The V gene end was trimmed by 6 bases and the J gene end by 5 bases; junction bases not matched to a gene: 21. This CDR3 is built from 19 residues. CDR1 and CDR2 from the germline V gene are SGHRS and YFSETQ. CDR3 DNA sequence: TGCGCCAGCACTCTCGTCCAAGGACAGGGGGCGCAGGGTATGGAGACCCAGTACTTC. The encoded protein is CASTLVQGQGAQGMETQYF.

The V and J genes are TRBV19 and TRBJ1-5, with D possibly TRBD1 on 5 matching bases. The germline V gene has CDR1 LNHDA and CDR2 SQIVND (reference sequence). Trimming took 2 bases from V and 9 from J, leaving 14 bases between them. The CDR3 loop spans 14 amino acids. The CDR3 loop is CASSIQGTIRPQHF. For the CDR3, the DNA is TGTGCCAGTAGTATACAGGGTACAATCAGGCCCCAGCATTTT.

The chain is built from TRBV9 and TRBJ2-5; 11 nucleotides match TRBD2. The V segment lost 4 bases and the J segment 5 bases; nucleotides outside the gene matches: 10. CDR3 length equals 16 residues. The germline V gene encodes CDR1 SGDLS and CDR2 YYNGEE. In DNA form, the CDR3 reads TGTGCCAGCAGCATTGACACTAGCGGGAGAAGGGAGACCCAGTACTTC. This codes for CASSIDTSGRRETQYF.

This sequence joins TRBV7-2 and TRBJ2-3; a weak D match, TRBD2 (6 bases). The ends were cut back, 1 base at V and 2 bases at J, with 10 bases in the middle. The CDR3 totals 15 residues. Germline V gives CDR1 SGHTA, CDR2 FQGNSA. The CDR3 here is CASSLVSGYTDTQYF. CDR3 bases: TGTGCCAGCAGCTTAGTTAGCGGCTACACAGATACGCAGTATTTT.

This rearrangement joins TRBV18 to TRBJ1-5; no firm D call. This CDR3 is 13 amino acids long. Per the germline V gene, CDR1 is KGHSH and CDR2 is LQKENI. V was pared by 0 bases and J by 6 bases, with 6 bases between. The CDR3 here is CASSPPGFQPQHF. The CDR3 region has the DNA TGTGCCAGCTCACCACCCGGGTTTCAGCCCCAGCATTTT.

This chain joins TRBV2 and TRBJ1-1, with D uncertain. Per the germline V gene, CDR1 is SNHLY and CDR2 is FYNNEI. Trimming left V 6 bases short and J 7 bases short, with 12 bases between. This CDR3 spans 12 amino acids. The CDR3: CASRAGEYEAFF. In DNA form, the CDR3 reads TGTGCCAGCAGAGCCGGGGAGTATGAAGCTTTCTTT.

This sequence joins TRBV2 and TRBJ1-2; D might be TRBD1 (6 bases). V was pared by 2 bases and J by 4 bases, with 11 bases between. Germline values: CDR1 SNHLY, CDR2 FYNNEI. The length of the CDR3 is 14 residues. The CDR3 nucleotides read TGTGCCAGCAGTGAACAGGGGAGGGGCTATGGCTACACCTTC. It encodes CASSEQGRGYGYTF. Full variable domain (outside the CDR3, taken from reference TRBV2 and TRBJ1-2): EPEVTQTPSHQVTQMGQEVILRCVPISNHLYFYWYRQILGQKVEFLVSFYNNEISEKSEIFDDQFSVERPDGSNFTLKIRSTKLEDSAMYFCASSEQGRGYGYTFGSGTRLTVV.

V and J are TRBV29-1 and TRBJ2-1, with a weak D call TRBD2 (7 bases). The CDR3 extends over 12 amino acids. The ends were cut back, 7 bases at V and 7 bases at J, with 14 bases in the middle. Germline-derived CDR1 and CDR2 are SQVTM and ANQGSEA. CDR3 DNA sequence: TGCAGCGGGGGGGGCCAGGGTAATGAGCAGTTCTTC. Translated, it gives CSGGGQGNEQFF.

The chain employs TRBV5-6 and TRBJ2-7; D possibly corresponds to TRBD1 (6 bases). The CDR3 length is 14 residues. CDR1 and CDR2 from the germline V gene are SGHDT and YYEEEE. V lost 3 bases, J lost 2 bases, and 12 bases lay in between. CDR3 loop: CASSSAAGAYEQYV. Here the CDR3 DNA reads TGTGCCAGCAGCTCTGCAGCAGGGGCCTACGAGCAGTACGTC.

This clone was detected once. J is TRBJ1-1 and V is TRBV7-6; unclear D gene. This CDR3 region has 13 residues. Trimming left V 3 bases short and J 6 bases short, with 11 bases between. Germline-derived CDR1 and CDR2 are SGHVS and FNYEAQ. The CDR3 loop is CASSLGRDAEAFF. CDR3 DNA: TGTGCCAGCAGCTTGGGGAGGGATGCTGAAGCTTTCTTT.

V and J are TRBV18 and TRBJ2-7, with 7 bases that match TRBD1. Germline lookup yields CDR1 KGHSH and CDR2 LQKENI. The V gene end was trimmed by 8 bases and the J gene end by 4 bases; junction bases not matched to a gene: 8. This CDR3 has 13 residues. The CDR3 DNA sequence: TGTGCCAGCCCAGGGGGACACCTTTACGAGCAGTACGTC. Its protein is CASPGGHLYEQYV.

The chain links TRBV6-5 to TRBJ2-7; D might be TRBD1 (5 bases). The germline V gene has CDR1 MNHEY and CDR2 SVGAGI. This CDR3 is 12 amino acids long. Trimming stripped 3 bases from V and 3 bases from J, with 6 bases between. The CDR3 loop reads CASSYQGYEQYV. The DNA of the CDR3 is TGTGCCAGCAGTTATCAGGGCTACGAGCAGTACGTC.

This chain uses TRBV4-1 with TRBJ2-1; a possible D gene is TRBD1 (5 bases). V gave up 1 base and J gave up 4 bases, with 14 bases separating them. From germline, CDR1 is MGHRA and CDR2 YSYEKL. The CDR3 is made up of 16 amino acids. This CDR3 reads CASSQVGRGTYNEQFF. CDR3 sequence (DNA): TGCGCCAGCAGCCAAGTAGGAAGGGGAACATACAATGAGCAGTTCTTC.

The gene calls are TRBV7-2 and TRBJ1-4, with 10 nucleotides matching TRBD1. Germline CDR1 SGHTA, CDR2 FQGNSA. This CDR3 has 15 residues. V shed 3 bases and J 8 bases; nucleotides not matched to a gene: 6. The CDR3 spells CASSLSGTGEEKLFF. The CDR3 nucleotides read TGTGCCAGCAGCTTGTCCGGGACAGGGGAAGAAAAACTGTTTTTT.

This rearrangement joins TRBV5-5 to TRBJ2-5; TRBD2 matches 8 bases. J gave up 2 bases and V 4 bases, and 13 bases lay outside the gene matches. The germline gives CDR1 SGHKS, CDR2 YYEKEE (reference sequence). The CDR3 sequence is 17 residues long. CDR3 sequence (DNA): TGTGCCAGCAGCCCCCGTGGGGCCTTAGCGGGGCAAGAGACCCAGTACTTC. Its translation: CASSPRGALAGQETQYF.

The sample holds one count of this clone. The chain combines TRBV6-1 with TRBJ2-4; D might be TRBD2 (5 bases). With 2 bases removed from V and 0 bases from J, the gap between germline ends came to 11 bases. Looked up from germline, CDR1 is MNHNS and CDR2 is SASEGT. The CDR3 is made up of 16 amino acids. CDR3 sequence: CASSEMGGLAKNIQYF. CDR3 nucleotide sequence: TGTGCCAGCAGTGAAATGGGCGGACTAGCCAAAAACATTCAGTACTTC.

This chain uses TRBV15 with TRBJ2-7; the match to TRBD1 covers 8 bases. V gave up 1 base and J gave up 5 bases; unmatched junction bases: 7. The CDR3 contains 15 residues. Germline V gene data show CDR1 as LNHNV and CDR2 as YYDKDF (reference sequence). The CDR3 bases are TGTGCCACCAGCAGAGGACAGGGGTTTGCAGACGAGCAGTACGTC. It is translated as CATSRGQGFADEQYV.

The genes are TRBV2 and TRBJ1-6; 9 nucleotides line up with TRBD1. CDR1 is SNHLY, CDR2 FYNNEI, per germline. CDR3 length: 13 residues. Trimming took 8 bases from V and 9 from J; bases not matched to a gene: 5. CDR3 amino acids: CASRGQGRSPLHF. The CDR3 coding sequence is TGTGCCAGCCGGGGACAGGGTCGTTCACCCCTCCACTTT.

V gene TRBV5-1 combines with J gene TRBJ1-6; D perhaps matches TRBD1 (6 bases). The germline V gene encodes CDR1 SGHRS and CDR2 YFSETQ. Trimming removed 6 bases at V and 5 bases at J, with 18 bases between. The CDR3 has 16 residues. CDR3 in amino acids: CASTDRGQGNNSPLHF. The CDR3 DNA follows: TGCGCCAGCACCGATCGCGGGCAGGGGAATAATTCACCCCTCCACTTT.

This rearrangement joins TRBV18 to TRBJ2-6, with TRBD1 as a possible D gene (6 bases). Germline-derived CDR1 and CDR2 are KGHSH and LQKENI. Deletions cut 1 base from V and 0 bases from J, with 13 bases between. The CDR3 is made up of 18 amino acids. The CDR3 spells CASSPRNRALSGANVLTF. The CDR3 coding sequence is TGTGCCAGCTCACCACGAAACAGGGCTCTCTCTGGGGCCAACGTCCTGACTTTC.

This clone was observed a few times. This chain uses TRBV2 with TRBJ1-5; maybe TRBD1 (5 bases). Trimming cost V 5 bases and J 3 bases, with 14 bases left between them. The CDR3 is 15 residues long. Germline V CDR1 and CDR2: SNHLY, FYNNEI. Here the CDR3 DNA reads TGTGCCAGCAGTAGACAGTTGATCGCCAATCAGCCCCAGCATTTT. Encoded protein: CASSRQLIANQPQHF.

The V and J genes are TRBV10-2 and TRBJ2-5, with 7 bases that match TRBD1. This CDR3 comprises 15 residues. V was clipped by 4 bases and J by 0 bases; unmatched bases: 5. Per germline, CDR1 WSHSY and CDR2 SAAADI. The CDR3: CASSGDSGHQETQYF. The CDR3 nucleotides read TGCGCCAGCAGTGGGGACAGCGGTCACCAAGAGACCCAGTACTTC.